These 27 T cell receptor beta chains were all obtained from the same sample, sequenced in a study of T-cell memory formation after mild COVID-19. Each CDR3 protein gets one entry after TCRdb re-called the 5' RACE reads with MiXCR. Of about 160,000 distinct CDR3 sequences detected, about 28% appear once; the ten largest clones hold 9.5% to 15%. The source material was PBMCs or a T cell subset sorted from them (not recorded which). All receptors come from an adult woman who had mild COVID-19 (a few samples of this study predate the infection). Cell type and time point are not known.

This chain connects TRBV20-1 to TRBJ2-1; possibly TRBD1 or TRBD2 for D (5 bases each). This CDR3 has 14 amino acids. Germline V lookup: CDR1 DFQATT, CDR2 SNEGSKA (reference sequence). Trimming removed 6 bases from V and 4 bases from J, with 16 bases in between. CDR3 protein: CSARFGTLYNEQFF. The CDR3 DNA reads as TGCAGTGCGCGCTTCGGGACCCTTTACAATGAGCAGTTCTTC.

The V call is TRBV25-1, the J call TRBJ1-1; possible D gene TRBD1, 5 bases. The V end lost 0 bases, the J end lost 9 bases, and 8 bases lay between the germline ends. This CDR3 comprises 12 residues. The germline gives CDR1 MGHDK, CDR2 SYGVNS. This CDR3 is CASSEYGGKAFF. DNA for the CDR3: TGTGCCAGCAGTGAATACGGGGGAAAAGCTTTCTTT.

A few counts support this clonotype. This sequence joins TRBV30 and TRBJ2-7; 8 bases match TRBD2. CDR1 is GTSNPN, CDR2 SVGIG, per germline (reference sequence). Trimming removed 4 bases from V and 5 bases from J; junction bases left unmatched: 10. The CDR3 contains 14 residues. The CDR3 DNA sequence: TGTGCCTGGACGAGCGGGAGCGTACTCAACGAGCAGTACTTC. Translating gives CAWTSGSVLNEQYF.

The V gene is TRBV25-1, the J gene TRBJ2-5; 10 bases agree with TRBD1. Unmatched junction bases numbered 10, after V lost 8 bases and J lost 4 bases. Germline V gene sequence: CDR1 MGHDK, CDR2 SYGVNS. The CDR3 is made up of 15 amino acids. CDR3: CASHHGTGVGETQYF. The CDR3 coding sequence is TGTGCCAGCCACCACGGGACAGGGGTAGGAGAGACCCAGTACTTC.

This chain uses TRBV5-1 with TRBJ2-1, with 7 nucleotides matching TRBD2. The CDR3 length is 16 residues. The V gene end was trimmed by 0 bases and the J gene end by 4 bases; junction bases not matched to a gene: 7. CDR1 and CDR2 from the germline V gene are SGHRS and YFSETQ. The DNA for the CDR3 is TGCGCCAGCAGCTTGGGAGGCGGGAGTCGGTACAATGAGCAGTTCTTC. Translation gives CASSLGGGSRYNEQFF.

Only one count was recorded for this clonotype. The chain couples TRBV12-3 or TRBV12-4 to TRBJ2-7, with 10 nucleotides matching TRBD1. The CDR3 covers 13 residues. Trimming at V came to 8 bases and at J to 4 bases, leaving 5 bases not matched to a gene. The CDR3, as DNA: TGTGCCAGCTCCACGGACAGGGGGTACGAGCAGTACTTC. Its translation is CASSTDRGYEQYF.

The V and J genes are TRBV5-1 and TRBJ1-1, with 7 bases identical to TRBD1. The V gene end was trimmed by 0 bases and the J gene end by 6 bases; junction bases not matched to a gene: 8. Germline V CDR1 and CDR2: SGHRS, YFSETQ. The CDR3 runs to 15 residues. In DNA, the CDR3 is TGCGCCAGCAGCTTGGTAATGACAGGGTCACCTGAAGCTTTCTTT. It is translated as CASSLVMTGSPEAFF.

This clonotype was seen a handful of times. The CDR3 DNA reads TGTGCCACCACCGGAAACATGAACACTGAAGCTTTCTTT. Its protein product is CATTGNMNTEAFF. The chain has TRBV24-1 and TRBJ1-1; D is uncertain. The CDR3 covers 13 residues. V was trimmed by 8 bases and J by 0 bases, leaving 9 bases between them. Germline V CDR1 and CDR2: KGHDR, SFDVKD.

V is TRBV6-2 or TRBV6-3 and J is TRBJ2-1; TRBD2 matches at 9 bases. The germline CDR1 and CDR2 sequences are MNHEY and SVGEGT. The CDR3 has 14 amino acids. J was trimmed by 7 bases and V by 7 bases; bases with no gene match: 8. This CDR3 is CASNHGTSQNEQFF. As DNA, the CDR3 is TGTGCCAGCAACCATGGGACTAGCCAAAATGAGCAGTTCTTC.

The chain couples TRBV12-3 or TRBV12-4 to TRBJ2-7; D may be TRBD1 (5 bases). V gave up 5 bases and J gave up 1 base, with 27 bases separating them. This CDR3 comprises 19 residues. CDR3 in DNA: TGTGCCAGCAGTCCGGCCGGCGGAACACAGGTCCCCGTTTCCTACGAGCAGTACTTC. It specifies CASSPAGGTQVPVSYEQYF.

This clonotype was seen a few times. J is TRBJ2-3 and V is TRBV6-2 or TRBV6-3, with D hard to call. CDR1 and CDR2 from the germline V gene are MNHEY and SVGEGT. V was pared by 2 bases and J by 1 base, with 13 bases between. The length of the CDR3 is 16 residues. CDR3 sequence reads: CASSYIFTAGTDTQYF. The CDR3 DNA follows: TGTGCCAGCAGTTACATTTTCACAGCCGGCACAGATACGCAGTATTTT.

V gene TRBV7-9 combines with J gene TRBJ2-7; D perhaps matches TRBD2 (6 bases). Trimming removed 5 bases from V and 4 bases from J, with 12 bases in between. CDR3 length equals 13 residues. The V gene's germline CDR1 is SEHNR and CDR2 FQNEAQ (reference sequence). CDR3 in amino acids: CASSQKGGYEQYF. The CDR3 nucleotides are TGTGCCAGCAGCCAAAAGGGAGGTTACGAGCAGTACTTC. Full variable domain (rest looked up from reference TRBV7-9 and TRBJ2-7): DTGVSQNPRHKITKRGQNVTFRCDPISEHNRLYWYRQTLGQGPEFLTYFQNEAQLEKSRLLSDRFSAERPKGSFSTLEIQRTEQGDSAMYLCASSQKGGYEQYFGPGTRLTVT.

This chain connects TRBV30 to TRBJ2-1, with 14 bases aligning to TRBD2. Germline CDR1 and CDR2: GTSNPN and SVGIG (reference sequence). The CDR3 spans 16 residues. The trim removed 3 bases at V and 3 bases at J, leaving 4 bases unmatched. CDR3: CAWRGLAGGIYNEQFF. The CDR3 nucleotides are TGTGCCTGGAGAGGACTAGCGGGGGGAATCTACAATGAGCAGTTCTTC.

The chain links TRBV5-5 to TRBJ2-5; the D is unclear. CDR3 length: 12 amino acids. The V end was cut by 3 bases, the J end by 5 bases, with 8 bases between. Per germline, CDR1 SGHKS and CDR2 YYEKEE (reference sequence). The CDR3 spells CASSSEGETQYF. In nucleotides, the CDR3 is TGTGCCAGCAGCTCCGAAGGGGAGACCCAGTACTTC.

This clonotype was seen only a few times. The CDR3 DNA follows: TGCGCCAGCAGCCTGGACAGATTCTACGAGCAGTACTTC. Protein: CASSLDRFYEQYF. The chain has TRBV4-1 and TRBJ2-7; maybe TRBD1 (6 bases). Trimming stripped 4 bases from V and 3 bases from J, with 10 bases between. The germline V gene encodes CDR1 MGHRA and CDR2 YSYEKL. The CDR3 runs 13 residues.

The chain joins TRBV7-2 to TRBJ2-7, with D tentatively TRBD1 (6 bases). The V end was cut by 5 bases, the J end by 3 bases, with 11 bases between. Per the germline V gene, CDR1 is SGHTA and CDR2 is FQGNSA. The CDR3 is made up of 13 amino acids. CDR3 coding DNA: TGTGCCAGCAGCCCGGACAGCCTCTACGAGCAGTACTTC. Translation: CASSPDSLYEQYF.

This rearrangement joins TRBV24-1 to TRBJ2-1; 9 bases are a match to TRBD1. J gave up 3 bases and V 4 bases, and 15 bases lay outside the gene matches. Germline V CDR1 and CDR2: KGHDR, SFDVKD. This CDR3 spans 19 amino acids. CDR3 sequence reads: CATSDRTGVTLPYYNEQFF. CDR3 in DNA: TGTGCCACCAGTGACCGGACAGGGGTAACCCTACCTTACTACAATGAGCAGTTCTTC.

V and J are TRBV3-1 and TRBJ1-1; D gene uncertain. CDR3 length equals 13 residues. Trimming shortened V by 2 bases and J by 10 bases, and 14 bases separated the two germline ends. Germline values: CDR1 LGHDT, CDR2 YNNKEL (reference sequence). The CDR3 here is CASSQTGWAGAFF. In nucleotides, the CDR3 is TGTGCCAGCAGCCAAACGGGATGGGCAGGAGCTTTCTTT.

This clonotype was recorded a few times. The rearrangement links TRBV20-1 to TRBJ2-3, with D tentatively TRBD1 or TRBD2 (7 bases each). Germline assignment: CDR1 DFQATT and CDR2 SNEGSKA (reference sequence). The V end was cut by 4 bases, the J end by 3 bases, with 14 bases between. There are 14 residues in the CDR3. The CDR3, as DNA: TGCAGTGCTACCCCAGGGGGAGGGACAGATACGCAGTATTTT. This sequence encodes CSATPGGGTDTQYF.

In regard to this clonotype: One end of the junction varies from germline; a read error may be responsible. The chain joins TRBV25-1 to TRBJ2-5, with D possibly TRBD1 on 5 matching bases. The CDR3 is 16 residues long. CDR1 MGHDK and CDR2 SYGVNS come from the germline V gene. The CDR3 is CASSPPRQGPSETQYF. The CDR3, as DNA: TGTGCCAGCAGTCCCCCACGGCAGGGTCCATCAGAGACCCAGTATTTC.

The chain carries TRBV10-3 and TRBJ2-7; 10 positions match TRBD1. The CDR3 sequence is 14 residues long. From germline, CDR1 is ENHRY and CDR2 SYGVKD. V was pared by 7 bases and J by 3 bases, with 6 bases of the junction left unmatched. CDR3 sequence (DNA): TGTGCCATCATGGGGGGACAGGGGAACTACGAGCAGTACTTC. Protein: CAIMGGQGNYEQYF.

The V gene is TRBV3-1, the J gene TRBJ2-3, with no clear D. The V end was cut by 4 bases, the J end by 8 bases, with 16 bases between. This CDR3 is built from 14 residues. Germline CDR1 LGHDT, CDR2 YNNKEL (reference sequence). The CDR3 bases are TGTGCCAGCAGCCGATCGGGCCTAGAGGCTACGCAGTATTTT. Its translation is CASSRSGLEATQYF.

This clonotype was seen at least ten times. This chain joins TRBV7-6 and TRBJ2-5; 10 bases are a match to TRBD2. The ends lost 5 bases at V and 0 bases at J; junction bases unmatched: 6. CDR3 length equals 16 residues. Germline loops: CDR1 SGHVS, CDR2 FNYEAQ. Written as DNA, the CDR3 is TGTGCCAGCAGCCTTTGGACTAGCGGAAACCAAGAGACCCAGTACTTC. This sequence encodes CASSLWTSGNQETQYF.

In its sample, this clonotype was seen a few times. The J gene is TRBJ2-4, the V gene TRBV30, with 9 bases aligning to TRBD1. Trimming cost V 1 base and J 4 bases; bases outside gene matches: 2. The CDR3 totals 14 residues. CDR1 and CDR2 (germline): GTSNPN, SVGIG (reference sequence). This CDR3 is CAWSEGTGKNIQYF. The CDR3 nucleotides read TGTGCCTGGAGTGAGGGGACAGGGAAAAACATTCAGTACTTC.

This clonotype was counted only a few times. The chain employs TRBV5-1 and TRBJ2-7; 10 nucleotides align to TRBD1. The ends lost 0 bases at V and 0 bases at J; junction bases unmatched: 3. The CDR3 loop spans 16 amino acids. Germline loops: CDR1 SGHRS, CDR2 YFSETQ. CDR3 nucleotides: TGCGCCAGCAGCTTGGGACAGGGGGCACGCTCCTACGAGCAGTACTTC. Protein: CASSLGQGARSYEQYF.

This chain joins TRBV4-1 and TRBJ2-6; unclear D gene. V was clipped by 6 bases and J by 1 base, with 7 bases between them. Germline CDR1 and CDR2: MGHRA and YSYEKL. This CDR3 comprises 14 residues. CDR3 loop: CASSEWSGANVLTF. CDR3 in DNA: TGCGCCAGCAGTGAATGGTCTGGGGCCAACGTCCTGACTTTC.

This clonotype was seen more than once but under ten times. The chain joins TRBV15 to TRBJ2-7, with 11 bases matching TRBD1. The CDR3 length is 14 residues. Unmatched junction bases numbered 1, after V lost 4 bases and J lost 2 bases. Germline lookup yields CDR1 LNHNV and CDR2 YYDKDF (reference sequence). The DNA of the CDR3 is TGTGCCACCAGCAAGGACAGGGGGCCCTACGAGCAGTACTTC. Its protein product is CATSKDRGPYEQYF.